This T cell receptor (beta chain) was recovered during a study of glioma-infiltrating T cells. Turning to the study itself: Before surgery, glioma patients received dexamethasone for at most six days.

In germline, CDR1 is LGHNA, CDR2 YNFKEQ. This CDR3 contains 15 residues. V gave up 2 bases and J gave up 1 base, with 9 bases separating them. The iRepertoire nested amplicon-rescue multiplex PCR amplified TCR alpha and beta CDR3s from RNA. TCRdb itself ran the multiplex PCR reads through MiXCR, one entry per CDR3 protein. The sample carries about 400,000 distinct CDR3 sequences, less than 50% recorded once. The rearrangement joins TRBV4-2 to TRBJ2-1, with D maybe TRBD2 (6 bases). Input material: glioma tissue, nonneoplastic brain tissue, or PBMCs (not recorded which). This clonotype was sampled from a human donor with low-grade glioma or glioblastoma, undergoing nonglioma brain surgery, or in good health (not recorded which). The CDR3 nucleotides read TGTGCCAGCAGCCAAAGCGCGGGATCCTACAATGAGCAGTTCTTC. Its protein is CASSQSAGSYNEQFF.